What follows are 11 T cell receptor beta chains derived from one specimen sequenced in a study of sequential checkpoint blockade in melanoma. The treatment is: randomized to nivolumab then ipilimumab (arm A) or the reverse (arm B). Only in-frame clones appear in the TCRdb table, and some are missing; sequencing was by immunoSEQ multiplex PCR. The sample holds over 5,500 clones; approximately 20% are singletons and the top ten take less than 20%. Sequenced material: tumor tissue (inferred from file names), taken from a patient given nivolumab and ipilimumab in sequence. The receptors come from a human donor with melanoma.

The chain carries TRBV2 and TRBJ2-2, with 7 positions matching TRBD2. The germline V gene encodes CDR1 SNHLY and CDR2 FYNNEI. The CDR3 has 14 residues. The junction had 8 bases not matched to a gene; V was cut back by 6 bases and J by 7 bases. CDR3 nucleotide sequence: TGTGCCAGCAGCCCGGGACTACATCACGGGGAGCTGTTTTTT. Its translation: CASSPGLHHGELFF.

The table lists this clone with many counts. J is TRBJ2-1 and V is TRBV11-3; the D gene could be TRBD1 or TRBD2 (7 bases each). Trimming pared 5 bases from V and 0 bases from J, leaving 14 bases between. Germline values: CDR1 SGHNT, CDR2 YENEEA. This CDR3 contains 16 residues. The CDR3 spells CASSAQGGVSYNEQFF. The CDR3 coding sequence is TGTGCCAGCAGCGCCCAGGGGGGGGTCTCCTACAATGAGCAGTTCTTC.

This rearrangement joins TRBV6-7 to TRBJ1-1; D gene uncertain. TRBV6-7 is annotated as an ORF whose role is uncertain. The CDR3 consists of 14 residues. The V and J ends lost 2 bases and 5 bases respectively, with 12 bases between them. The CDR3 bases are TGTGCCAGCAGTTACCCCGAAGGGTGGACTGAAGCTTTCTTT. Protein sequence: CASSYPEGWTEAFF.

This clone was counted between two and nine times. The chain employs TRBV9 and TRBJ2-5, with 10 bases that match TRBD2. V lost 5 bases to trimming and J lost 5 bases; unmatched junction nucleotides: 12. CDR1 is SGDLS, CDR2 YYNGEE, per germline. This CDR3 has 16 amino acids. CDR3 loop: CASSLVAGGLGETQYF. CDR3 DNA sequence: TGTGCCAGCAGTTTGGTAGCGGGGGGTCTGGGGGAGACCCAGTACTTC. The variable domain in full, completed from reference TRBV9 and TRBJ2-5, reads DSGVTQTPKHLITATGQRVTLRCSPRSGDLSVYWYQQSLDQGLQFLIQYYNGEERAKGNILERFSAQQFPDLHSELNLSSLELGDSALYFCASSLVAGGLGETQYFGPGTRLLVL.

The genes are TRBV1 and TRBJ2-7; the D call in the table, TRBD2, was not verified against the DNA. TRBV1 is a recognized pseudogene. The CDR3 length is 15 residues. CDR3 loop: CASSPARGRDYEQYF. In DNA, the CDR3 is TGCGCCAGCAGCCCTGCTCGCGGGAGGGACTACGAGCAGTACTTC.

This clone appeared a few times. The chain links TRBV18 to TRBJ2-3; the D gene is possibly TRBD1 (5 bases). The germline V gene has CDR1 KGHSH and CDR2 LQKENI. The V and J ends lost 2 bases and 1 base respectively, with 13 bases between them. The length of the CDR3 is 16 residues. For the CDR3, the DNA is TGTGCCAGCTCACCATTGAGCCTCAGGGGCACAGATACGCAGTATTTT. Translating it yields CASSPLSLRGTDTQYF.

This clone has more than one count but fewer than ten. The gene calls are TRBV4-1 and TRBJ1-5; D gene unclear. Germline loops: CDR1 MGHRA, CDR2 YSYEKL. The CDR3 consists of 17 residues. Trimming took off 0 bases at V and 5 bases at J, with 17 bases between the two ends. The DNA for the CDR3 is TGCGCCAGCAGCCAAGATGGAACTTACGAGGGCCATCAGCCCCAGCATTTT. It is translated as CASSQDGTYEGHQPQHF.

This clone has just a few counts. This chain uses TRBV11-3 with TRBJ2-1, with D unresolved. The germline V gene encodes CDR1 SGHNT and CDR2 YENEEA. V shed 5 bases and J shed 5 bases, with 19 bases lying between them. CDR3 length equals 16 residues. CDR3 nucleotides: TGTGCCAGCAGCCCCCGGGCCCGAGTGCTCCACAATGAGCAGTTCTTC. It encodes CASSPRARVLHNEQFF.

This clone was detected ten times or more. The genes are TRBV6-1 and TRBJ2-1; the match to TRBD2 covers 9 bases. This CDR3 contains 17 residues. CDR1 is MNHNS, CDR2 SASEGT, per germline. J was trimmed by 8 bases and V by 0 bases; bases with no gene match: 11. DNA of the CDR3: TGTGCCAGCAGTGAAGCAAGGAAAAGCGGGAGGAGCTATGAGCAGTTCTTC. Translating it yields CASSEARKSGRSYEQFF.

This clone has more than one count but fewer than ten. This chain joins TRBV7-1 and TRBJ2-7, with D possibly TRBD2 on 5 matching bases. TRBV7-1 is recorded as an ORF, its role being uncertain. The length of the CDR3 is 13 residues. Trimming took off 5 bases at V and 2 bases at J, with 10 bases between the two ends. The CDR3 nucleotides read TGTGCCAGCAGCCGGGGTCAAACCTACGAGCAGTACTTC. Amino acid sequence: CASSRGQTYEQYF.

There are a few counts of this clone. The CDR3 region has the DNA TGTGCCCGTGACGGATACTATGGCTACACCTTC. Its protein is CARDGYYGYTF. This rearrangement joins TRBV30 to TRBJ1-2; no clear D. Deletions cut 8 bases from V and 3 bases from J, with 10 bases between. The CDR3 is 11 amino acids. The germline V gene encodes CDR1 GTSNPN and CDR2 SVGIG (reference sequence).